Listed here are 10 T cell receptor beta chains from one sample, sequenced in a study of naive and memory T cell subsets. Amplification of ligated cDNA took four PCR rounds with SP2 and nested alpha and beta constant primers. Via MiXCR, TCRdb re-called the 5' RACE reads, giving one row per CDR3 protein. This table holds around 56,000 distinct CDR3 sequences, around 8% found once. TCR cDNA received a 3' ligated oligonucleotide that carried a UMI. The receptor source for this set is a female donor in good health.

This clonotype was observed many times. V and J are TRBV20-1 and TRBJ2-1; TRBD2 matches 7 bases. Germline CDR1 is DFQATT and CDR2 is SNEGSKA (reference sequence). The CDR3 runs to 14 residues. The V segment lost 3 bases and the J segment 7 bases; nucleotides outside the gene matches: 9. CDR3 amino acids: CSARRSGDVNEQFF. CDR3 coding DNA: TGCAGTGCTAGGAGAAGCGGGGATGTAAATGAGCAGTTCTTC.

This clonotype has a count of ten or more. The chain uses TRBV29-1 and TRBJ1-1; TRBD1 matches at 10 bases. Germline V gene lookup returns CDR1 SQVTM and CDR2 ANQGSEA. The CDR3 is 13 amino acids. V lost 8 bases to trimming and J lost 4 bases; unmatched junction nucleotides: 7. In DNA, the CDR3 is TGCAGCTCCTCGACAGGGGGCCTCACTGAAGCTTTCTTT. Encoded protein: CSSSTGGLTEAFF. Filled out from reference TRBV29-1 and TRBJ1-1, the complete variable domain reads SAVISQKPSRDICQRGTSLTIQCQVDSQVTMMFWYRQQPGQSLTLIATANQGSEATYESGFVIDKFPISRPNLTFSTLTVSNMSPEDSSIYLCSSSTGGLTEAFFGQGTRLTVV.

The chain is built from TRBV3-1 and TRBJ1-1; D uncertain. The germline V gene has CDR1 LGHDT and CDR2 YNNKEL (reference sequence). Trimming took 4 bases from V and 0 from J, leaving 9 bases between them. This CDR3 has 14 residues. CDR3 DNA sequence: TGTGCCAGCAGCCTAAACGGTCTGAACACTGAAGCTTTCTTT. The encoded protein is CASSLNGLNTEAFF.

This clonotype came up many times. V is TRBV18 and J is TRBJ2-5; D is perhaps TRBD2 (5 bases). Germline V gene lookup returns CDR1 KGHSH and CDR2 LQKENI. The V gene lost 5 bases and the J gene lost 0 bases, with 13 bases spanning the gap. The length of the CDR3 is 15 residues. CDR3 nucleotides: TGTGCCAGCTCAGAATGGGGAGAGTACCAAGAGACCCAGTACTTC. Protein sequence: CASSEWGEYQETQYF.

This clonotype was counted only a few times. J is TRBJ1-1 and V is TRBV29-1; possibly TRBD1 for D (6 bases). The CDR3 length is 13 residues. Trimming stripped 6 bases from V and 0 bases from J, with 11 bases between. Per the germline V gene, CDR1 is SQVTM and CDR2 is ANQGSEA. CDR3: CSVKQGLNTEAFF. In DNA form, the CDR3 reads TGCAGCGTGAAACAGGGCCTGAACACTGAAGCTTTCTTT. The full variable domain, its missing parts supplied by reference TRBV29-1 and TRBJ1-1, is SAVISQKPSRDICQRGTSLTIQCQVDSQVTMMFWYRQQPGQSLTLIATANQGSEATYESGFVIDKFPISRPNLTFSTLTVSNMSPEDSSIYLCSVKQGLNTEAFFGQGTRLTVV.

This chain joins TRBV7-2 and TRBJ2-3, with D tentatively TRBD1 or TRBD2 (6 bases each). With 5 bases removed from V and 5 bases from J, the gap between germline ends came to 14 bases. CDR1 SGHTA and CDR2 FQGNSA come from the germline V gene. The CDR3 sequence is 14 residues long. DNA of the CDR3: TGTGCCAGCAGCCGACAGGAGGGAAGAGATACGCAGTATTTT. Its protein product is CASSRQEGRDTQYF.

The table lists this clonotype with many counts. The V gene is TRBV19, the J gene TRBJ2-3; D gene unclear. CDR1 LNHDA and CDR2 SQIVND come from the germline V gene (reference sequence). This CDR3 contains 12 residues. The V end was cut by 2 bases, the J end by 5 bases, with 5 bases between. The CDR3 coding sequence is TGTGCCAGTAGTATACTTCAAGATACGCAGTATTTT. This sequence encodes CASSILQDTQYF.

This clonotype occurred many times. V gene TRBV29-1 combines with J gene TRBJ1-1, with D tentatively TRBD1 (6 bases). With 4 bases removed from V and 11 bases from J, the gap between germline ends came to 17 bases. CDR1 and CDR2 (germline): SQVTM, ANQGSEA. The CDR3 loop spans 12 amino acids. The CDR3 sequence: CSVVTGDYRAFF. The CDR3, as DNA: TGCAGCGTTGTGACAGGTGACTACCGGGCTTTCTTT.

This clonotype was seen at least ten times. The V call is TRBV29-1, the J call TRBJ2-1; 12 bases agree with TRBD2. J lost 2 bases, V lost 6 bases, and 5 bases had no gene match. Germline V gives CDR1 SQVTM, CDR2 ANQGSEA. CDR3 size: 15 residues. As DNA, the CDR3 is TGCAGCGTCACTAGCGGGGGGATCACCTACAATGAGCAGTTCTTC. Amino acids: CSVTSGGITYNEQFF.

This clonotype was seen many times. The chain combines TRBV4-2 with TRBJ1-5, with D possibly TRBD1 on 6 matching bases. Looked up from germline, CDR1 is LGHNA and CDR2 is YNFKEQ. Trimming cost V 3 bases and J 5 bases, with 14 bases left between them. CDR3 length: 15 residues. CDR3 nucleotides: TGTGCCAGCAGCCAGGCTCCTAGGGGGTATCAGCCCCAGCATTTT. Amino acid sequence: CASSQAPRGYQPQHF.